Shown below are 15 T cell receptor beta chains from a single sample sequenced in a study of PD-1 blockade in mismatch repair-deficient tumors. Here immunoSEQ multiplex PCR was the method, and the copy in TCRdb shows in-frame clones only, minus some. The data show 60,000 to 65,000 clones, approximately 88% seen once. This specimen was peripheral blood, taken 52 weeks after starting pembrolizumab. The origin of the receptors is an adult with mismatch repair-deficient cancer.

The rearrangement joins TRBV19 to TRBJ2-1; D unclear. The germline V and J ends were trimmed by 8 bases and 2 bases, with 7 bases remaining between them. CDR1 and CDR2 (germline): LNHDA, SQIVND (reference sequence). The CDR3 contains 12 residues. DNA for the CDR3: TGTGCCAGTTCTCAGGCCTACAATGAGCAGTTCTTC. This sequence encodes CASSQAYNEQFF.

This chain links TRBV6-5 with TRBJ1-1, with D perhaps TRBD1 (5 bases). With 1 base removed from V and 1 base from J, the gap between germline ends came to 13 bases. Germline values: CDR1 MNHEY, CDR2 SVGAGI. The CDR3 runs to 16 residues. The CDR3 DNA reads TGTGCCAGCAGTTACTACCCGACAGACAGGAACACTGAAGCTTTCTTT. It codes for CASSYYPTDRNTEAFF.

The chain links TRBV4-1 to TRBJ2-3, with D possibly matching TRBD2 (5 bases). This CDR3 spans 17 amino acids. V lost 0 bases and J 2 bases, leaving 15 bases between the germline ends. CDR1 is MGHRA and CDR2 is YSYEKL in the germline V gene. Written as DNA, the CDR3 is TGCGCCAGCAGCCAAGAGCTAGCCGAGATACACACAGATACGCAGTATTTT. Protein product: CASSQELAEIHTDTQYF.

V is TRBV7-8 and J is TRBJ1-3; the D is unclear. This CDR3 comprises 16 residues. Germline CDR1 SGHVS, CDR2 FQNEAQ. Between the trimmed V and J ends, which lost 3 bases and 0 bases, there was a span of 12 bases. The CDR3 protein is CASSFTMRSSGNTIYF. CDR3 DNA sequence: TGTGCCAGCAGCTTTACGATGCGGAGCTCTGGAAACACCATATATTTT.

The chain employs TRBV7-9 and TRBJ1-6; D may be TRBD1 (5 bases). Trimming took off 8 bases at V and 7 bases at J, with 15 bases between the two ends. The germline V gene encodes CDR1 SEHNR and CDR2 FQNEAQ (reference sequence). This CDR3 has 14 amino acids. The CDR3 DNA reads TGTGCCAGCCAAATCGGGGGTGCGAATTCACCCCTCCACTTT. It is translated as CASQIGGANSPLHF.

The rearrangement uses TRBV6-5 and TRBJ1-5; D not certain. This CDR3 comprises 9 residues. V was shortened by 8 bases and J by 5 bases, with 1 base between the two germline ends. CDR1 and CDR2 from the germline V gene are MNHEY and SVGAGI. The CDR3 loop is CASDQPQHF. CDR3 DNA sequence: TGTGCCAGCGATCAGCCCCAGCATTTT.

This clone was picked up one time. The V call is TRBV28, the J call TRBJ2-7; D ambiguous. Per germline, CDR1 MDHEN and CDR2 SYDVKM. The CDR3 is 12 residues long. V was trimmed by 7 bases and J by 0 bases, leaving 7 bases between them. The CDR3 region is CASTPGSYEQYF. The CDR3 DNA sequence: TGTGCCAGCACCCCCGGCTCCTACGAGCAGTACTTC.

The chain uses TRBV15 and TRBJ2-3; D is unresolved. Germline V CDR1 and CDR2: LNHNV, YYDKDF (reference sequence). The CDR3 consists of 12 residues. V was shortened by 1 base and J by 4 bases, with 3 bases between the two germline ends. CDR3 region: CATSRGADTQYF. The CDR3 DNA reads TGTGCCACCAGCAGAGGGGCAGATACGCAGTATTTT.

In DNA, the CDR3 is TGCGCCAGCAGTTATGGGGCAACTAGCACAGATACGCAGTATTTT. Translating it yields CASSYGATSTDTQYF. The V gene is TRBV10-1, the J gene TRBJ2-3; a possible D gene is TRBD1 (5 bases). This CDR3 contains 15 residues. Between the trimmed V and J ends, which lost 5 bases and 0 bases, there was a span of 12 bases. The germline CDR1 and CDR2 sequences are WNHNN and SYGVQD (reference sequence).

The chain has TRBV19 and TRBJ2-1; TRBD1 might be the D (8 bases). The CDR3 length is 14 residues. V lost 3 bases, J lost 9 bases, and 15 bases lay in between. The germline V gene encodes CDR1 LNHDA and CDR2 SQIVND (reference sequence). CDR3 bases: TGTGCCAGTAGTATCGGGGGGACAGGAACTGAGCAGTTCTTC. Residues: CASSIGGTGTEQFF.

This chain joins TRBV5-6 and TRBJ2-2; D is unresolved. Germline CDR1 is SGHDT and CDR2 is YYEEEE. Trimming removed 0 bases from V and 6 bases from J, with 3 bases in between. The CDR3 spans 12 residues. The CDR3, as DNA: TGTGCCAGCAGCTTGGATTCCGGGGAGCTGTTTTTT. Amino acids: CASSLDSGELFF.

The rearrangement joins TRBV10-1 to TRBJ2-1, with D possibly being TRBD2 (5 bases). V gave up 3 bases and J gave up 10 bases, with 25 bases separating them. The germline V gene has CDR1 WNHNN and CDR2 SYGVQD (reference sequence). This CDR3 region has 17 residues. The CDR3 DNA follows: TGCGCCAGCAGTGACGATAGGAAAGCGGACTCTCAAGGGGAGCAGTTCTTC. Amino acids: CASSDDRKADSQGEQFF.

The V call is TRBV18, the J call TRBJ1-1, with a tentative D call TRBD1 (6 bases). This CDR3 region has 14 residues. Trimming cost V 6 bases and J 2 bases, with 13 bases left between them. Germline lookup yields CDR1 KGHSH and CDR2 LQKENI. The CDR3 nucleotides are TGTGCCAGCTCCCAGGACAGACTAAACACTGAAGCTTTCTTT. Protein: CASSQDRLNTEAFF.

The genes are TRBV7-9 and TRBJ2-2; TRBD1 matches at 7 bases. Per germline, CDR1 SEHNR and CDR2 FQNEAQ (reference sequence). The CDR3 consists of 16 residues. V lost 2 bases to trimming and J lost 1 base; unmatched junction nucleotides: 4. CDR3 in DNA: TGTGCCAGCAGCTTAAAGAGGACAGGGAACACCGGGGAGCTGTTTTTT. Its translation is CASSLKRTGNTGELFF.

This chain links TRBV4-2 with TRBJ2-1, with D perhaps being TRBD1 or TRBD2 (5 bases each). The V gene lost 0 bases and the J gene lost 0 bases, with 12 bases spanning the gap. The CDR3 runs 17 residues. Germline-derived CDR1 and CDR2 are LGHNA and YNFKEQ. The CDR3 region is CASSQDLGESSYNEQFF. CDR3 bases: TGTGCCAGCAGCCAAGATTTGGGGGAGAGCTCCTACAATGAGCAGTTCTTC.